The 25 T cell receptor beta chains listed next were all sequenced from one sample in a study of blood T cell repertoires in COVID-19. The data were produced by immunoSEQ multiplex PCR, yet TCRdb's version contains in-frame clones alone and is incomplete. The sample lists tens of thousands of clones, roughly 89% occurring once. Sequenced: peripheral blood. The receptors were gathered from a man in his fifties or sixties with acute or convalescent COVID-19.

This clone turned up a few times. V gene TRBV2 combines with J gene TRBJ2-7; D may be TRBD2 (5 bases). This CDR3 has 12 residues. The ends were cut back, 7 bases at V and 2 bases at J, with 9 bases in the middle. Germline values: CDR1 SNHLY, CDR2 FYNNEI. The CDR3 protein is CASNSGAYEQYF. In DNA form, the CDR3 reads TGTGCCAGCAACTCCGGGGCCTACGAGCAGTACTTC.

The genes are TRBV5-1 and TRBJ2-7; a possible D gene is TRBD2 (6 bases). The CDR3 extends over 13 amino acids. In germline, CDR1 is SGHRS, CDR2 YFSETQ. V gave up 5 bases and J gave up 4 bases, with 13 bases separating them. The CDR3 region is CASREGIGYEQYF. CDR3 in DNA: TGCGCCAGCAGGGAGGGGATCGGGTACGAGCAGTACTTC.

The chain links TRBV7-2 to TRBJ1-5; D is unclear. In germline, CDR1 is SGHTA, CDR2 FQGNSA. This CDR3 is 13 amino acids long. Deletions cut 8 bases from V and 3 bases from J, with 11 bases between. DNA of the CDR3: TGTGCCAGCGGACGGGATTACAATCAGCCCCAGCATTTT. This encodes CASGRDYNQPQHF.

V usage is TRBV6-4 and J usage is TRBJ2-1, with 11 positions matching TRBD2. With V trimmed by 4 bases and J by 2 bases, 4 bases remained unmatched. Germline loops: CDR1 MRHNA, CDR2 SNTAGT. The CDR3 contains 16 residues. CDR3 protein: CASSVSGRGTYNEQFF. The CDR3 DNA is TGTGCCAGCAGTGTTAGCGGGAGGGGGACCTACAATGAGCAGTTCTTC.

This chain links TRBV3-1 (or the pseudogene TRBV3-2) with TRBJ1-3; 11 bases are a match to TRBD1. J was trimmed by 4 bases and V by 6 bases; bases with no gene match: 11. Germline V gives CDR1 LGHDT, CDR2 YNNKEL (reference sequence). The CDR3 has 17 amino acids. The CDR3 region is CASRYRDRGIAGNTIYF. The CDR3 DNA is TGTGCCAGCAGATACAGGGACAGGGGGATCGCCGGAAACACCATATATTTT.

This chain links TRBV6-1 with TRBJ1-1; the D gene is possibly TRBD1 (6 bases). V dropped 2 bases and J dropped 10 bases, with 17 bases sitting between them. From germline, CDR1 is MNHNS and CDR2 SASEGT. The CDR3 sequence is 14 residues long. The DNA for the CDR3 is TGTGCCAGCAGTGAACGCGGTTCTAGGGGGACAGCTTTCTTT. Its translation: CASSERGSRGTAFF.

This rearrangement joins TRBV28 to TRBJ2-7, with 8 bases that match TRBD2. Germline V gives CDR1 MDHEN, CDR2 SYDVKM. The CDR3 runs to 13 residues. J gave up 5 bases and V 6 bases, and 6 bases lay outside the gene matches. The CDR3, as DNA: TGTGCCAGCAGACTCAGCGGGAGCCACGAGCAGTACTTC. It translates to CASRLSGSHEQYF.

This sequence joins TRBV7-2 and TRBJ2-2, with D maybe TRBD2 (6 bases). Between the trimmed V and J ends, which lost 5 bases and 5 bases, there was a span of 12 bases. Per germline, CDR1 SGHTA and CDR2 FQGNSA. This CDR3 is 14 amino acids long. CDR3 sequence (DNA): TGTGCCAGCAGCAAACTACGGGAGACCGGGGAGCTGTTTTTT. This codes for CASSKLRETGELFF.

About this clone: The same CDR3 arises from other DNA sequences in this sample as well. The V call is TRBV18, the J call TRBJ1-4, with a weak D call TRBD1 (5 bases). The germline V and J ends were trimmed by 5 bases and 0 bases, with 7 bases remaining between them. The CDR3 loop spans 14 amino acids. Per the germline V gene, CDR1 is KGHSH and CDR2 is LQKENI. The CDR3 region is CASSATATNEKLFF. In DNA, the CDR3 is TGTGCCAGCTCAGCGACAGCAACTAATGAAAAACTGTTTTTT.

V is TRBV4-1 and J is TRBJ1-2; 7 positions match TRBD1. The germline V gene has CDR1 MGHRA and CDR2 YSYEKL. This CDR3 is 19 amino acids long. Unmatched junction bases numbered 17, after V lost 4 bases and J lost 0 bases. DNA of the CDR3: TGCGCCAGCAGCCTAAGGGTCGTGACAGGGCGTACCTCTAACTATGGCTACACCTTC. Translation gives CASSLRVVTGRTSNYGYTF.

This chain uses TRBV11-2 with TRBJ1-2; D is possibly TRBD1 (6 bases). The V end lost 4 bases, the J end lost 2 bases, and 14 bases lay between the germline ends. Germline V lookup: CDR1 SGHAT, CDR2 FQNNGV. The CDR3 has 15 residues. Here the CDR3 DNA reads TGTGCCAGCAGCTACTACAGGGTTCTGAACTATGGCTACACCTTC. It translates to CASSYYRVLNYGYTF.

The genes are TRBV14 and TRBJ1-6, with D tentatively TRBD1 (6 bases). CDR1 is SGHDN, CDR2 FVKESK, per germline. There are 14 residues in the CDR3. The V end lost 2 bases, the J end lost 10 bases, and 12 bases lay between the germline ends. CDR3 protein: CASSQKGGVSPLHF. The CDR3, as DNA: TGTGCCAGCAGCCAAAAAGGGGGGGTCTCACCCCTCCACTTT.

This clone was observed once. The chain carries TRBV27 and TRBJ1-6; tentatively, D is TRBD1 (6 bases). V was clipped by 7 bases and J by 9 bases, with 16 bases between them. Germline CDR1 reads MNHEY; CDR2 reads SMNVEV (reference sequence). The CDR3 is made up of 14 amino acids. The CDR3: CASNQQGVGSPLHF. The CDR3, as DNA: TGTGCCAGCAACCAACAGGGAGTAGGTTCACCCCTCCACTTT.

This chain uses TRBV29-1 with TRBJ1-3; TRBD1 matches at 9 bases. V shed 0 bases and J 3 bases; nucleotides not matched to a gene: 9. The CDR3 loop spans 17 amino acids. Germline values: CDR1 SQVTM, CDR2 ANQGSEA. In nucleotides, the CDR3 is TGCAGCGTTGAAGATAAGGGGACAGGGTTTAGTGGAAACACCATATATTTT. This gives the protein CSVEDKGTGFSGNTIYF.

The chain carries TRBV3-1 (or the pseudogene TRBV3-2) and TRBJ2-1, with 7 bases identical to TRBD2. The CDR3 contains 16 residues. After removal of 0 bases from V and 10 bases from J, the junction contained 12 bases not matched to a gene. Germline V gene lookup returns CDR1 LGHDT and CDR2 YNNKEL (reference sequence). CDR3 DNA sequence: TGTGCCAGCAGCCAAGAAGCGGGGCTAGCGGCTTTGGAGCAGTTCTTC. Encoded protein: CASSQEAGLAALEQFF.

This clone is a singleton in its sample. The genes are TRBV11-3 and TRBJ1-1; D possibly corresponds to TRBD1 (5 bases). Germline CDR1 reads SGHNT; CDR2 reads YENEEA. Trimming removed 1 base from V and 7 bases from J, with 10 bases in between. This CDR3 has 13 residues. CDR3 residues: CASSLVAGGEAFF. The CDR3 bases are TGTGCCAGCAGCTTAGTGGCCGGGGGTGAAGCTTTCTTT.

This sequence joins TRBV3-1 (or the pseudogene TRBV3-2) and TRBJ1-3; D perhaps matches TRBD1 (6 bases). The CDR3 runs 15 residues. Trimming shortened V by 3 bases and J by 2 bases, and 11 bases separated the two germline ends. Per germline, CDR1 LGHDT and CDR2 YNNKEL (reference sequence). The chain's CDR3 is CASSQSQGTGNTIYF. Written as DNA, the CDR3 is TGTGCCAGCAGCCAGTCACAGGGAACTGGAAACACCATATATTTT.

This chain uses TRBV10-3 with TRBJ2-3; 11 nucleotides line up with TRBD2. After removal of 4 bases from V and 0 bases from J, the junction contained 9 bases not matched to a gene. Germline values: CDR1 ENHRY, CDR2 SYGVKD. The CDR3 is 18 amino acids. CDR3 sequence (DNA): TGTGCCATCAGTGCCGGGACTAGCGGCTCCTTTAGCACAGATACGCAGTATTTT. Amino acids: CAISAGTSGSFSTDTQYF.

The V and J genes are TRBV6-5 and TRBJ2-7; TRBD1 matches 7 bases. V trimming: 11 bases; J trimming: 1 base; junction bases outside the gene matches: 5. The CDR3 is 12 residues long. CDR1 and CDR2 from the germline V gene are MNHEY and SVGAGI. The CDR3 loop is CAGGQSSYEQYF. For the CDR3, the DNA is TGTGCCGGGGGACAGAGTTCCTACGAGCAGTACTTC.

This chain joins TRBV29-1 and TRBJ2-5; 11 positions agree with TRBD1. This CDR3 contains 18 residues. The junction had 13 bases not matched to a gene; V was cut back by 3 bases and J by 1 base. The germline V gene encodes CDR1 SQVTM and CDR2 ANQGSEA. The CDR3 loop is CSVDSRDRGFFAQETQYF. The CDR3 bases are TGCAGCGTTGACTCCCGGGACAGGGGGTTCTTTGCCCAAGAGACCCAGTACTTC.

The rearrangement links TRBV27 to TRBJ2-5; a possible D gene is TRBD1 (6 bases). The CDR3 runs 18 residues. Germline loops: CDR1 MNHEY, CDR2 SMNVEV (reference sequence). With 6 bases removed from V and 2 bases from J, the gap between germline ends came to 25 bases. CDR3 region: CASSFTTTGSKRQETQYF. The CDR3 nucleotides are TGTGCCAGCAGCTTCACGACGACAGGTTCGAAGAGGCAAGAGACCCAGTACTTC.

The rearrangement uses TRBV20-1 and TRBJ1-1; D is unresolved. The CDR3 sequence is 15 residues long. Germline lookup yields CDR1 DFQATT and CDR2 SNEGSKA (reference sequence). Trimming pared 3 bases from V and 0 bases from J, leaving 14 bases between. Here the CDR3 DNA reads TGCAGTGCTAGTTCCCGTCTTAGAATGAACACTGAAGCTTTCTTT. Translated: CSASSRLRMNTEAFF.

The V call is TRBV6-5, the J call TRBJ2-7, with TRBD2 matching over 10 bases. V gave up 7 bases and J gave up 5 bases; unmatched junction bases: 11. This CDR3 is built from 15 residues. Germline V gene lookup returns CDR1 MNHEY and CDR2 SVGAGI. For the CDR3, the DNA is TGTGCCAGCAACGAGGGGGGCGGGACTAGCGACGAGCAGTACTTC. Protein: CASNEGGGTSDEQYF.

The chain couples TRBV29-1 to TRBJ2-1; 9 nucleotides agree with TRBD2. The CDR3 extends over 13 amino acids. From germline, CDR1 is SQVTM and CDR2 ANQGSEA. Losses at the gene ends were 8 bases for V and 5 bases for J; bases not matched to a gene: 7. The CDR3 region has the DNA TGCAGCATTAGCGGGAGTTGGGACAATGAGCAGTTCTTC. It codes for CSISGSWDNEQFF.

The chain combines TRBV5-4 with TRBJ1-2; D is possibly TRBD1 (5 bases). Germline V lookup: CDR1 SGHNT, CDR2 YYREEE (reference sequence). This CDR3 comprises 13 residues. The V and J ends lost 0 bases and 9 bases respectively, with 12 bases between them. The CDR3 sequence: CASSLGQIGSYTF. The CDR3 DNA reads as TGTGCCAGCAGCTTGGGACAGATCGGAAGCTACACCTTC.